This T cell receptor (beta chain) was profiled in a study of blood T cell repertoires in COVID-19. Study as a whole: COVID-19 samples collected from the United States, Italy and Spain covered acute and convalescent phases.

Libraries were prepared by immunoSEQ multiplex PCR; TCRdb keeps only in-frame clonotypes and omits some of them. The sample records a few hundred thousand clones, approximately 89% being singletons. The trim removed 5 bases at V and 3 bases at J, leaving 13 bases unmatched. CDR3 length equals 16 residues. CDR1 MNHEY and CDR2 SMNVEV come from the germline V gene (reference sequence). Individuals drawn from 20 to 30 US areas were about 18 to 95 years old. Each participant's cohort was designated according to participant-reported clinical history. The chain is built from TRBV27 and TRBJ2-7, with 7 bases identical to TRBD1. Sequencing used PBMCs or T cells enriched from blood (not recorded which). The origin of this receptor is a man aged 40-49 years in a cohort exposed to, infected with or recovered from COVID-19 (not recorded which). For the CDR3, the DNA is TGTGCCAGCAGTCCTCTCCACAGGGGAGCCCTCTACGAGCAGTACTTC. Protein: CASSPLHRGALYEQYF.